A selection of T cell receptor beta chains follows, all from one sample in a study of T cell responses to AZD1222 COVID-19 vaccine. Generated by immunoSEQ multiplex PCR, the TCRdb table keeps only in-frame clones and is missing some. This table holds more than 85,000 clones, approximately 78% found once. Sequenced here: peripheral blood, sampled on day 0 of AZD1222 vaccination. The receptor set was obtained from an adult in good health. Each CDR3 is given with its conserved first and last residue. The D gene is left open where the match is weak. Size tells how often a clone was seen (once, few, many) or the class of an expanded clone, and some rows leave it out.

cdr3_aa	cdr3_nt	j_call	v_call	d_call	clone_size
CASMASGSTQGCGYTF	TGTGCCAGCATGGCGAGTGGCTCAACACAAGGCTGTGGCTACACCTTC	TRBJ1-2	TRBV6-6	NA	NA
CASSAPQDRAVSGANVLTF	TGTGCCAGCAGCGCCCCCCAAGACAGGGCCGTCTCTGGGGCCAACGTCCTGACTTTC	TRBJ2-6	TRBV9	TRBD1	few
CASSLAEQGAGDTQYF	TGCGCCAGCAGCTTGGCCGAACAGGGGGCAGGGGATACGCAGTATTTT	TRBJ2-3	TRBV5-1	TRBD1	few
CASSLETGYGYTF	TGCGCCAGCAGCTTGGAGACAGGCTATGGCTACACCTTC	TRBJ1-2	TRBV5-1	NA	NA
CASSFHRGDTQYF	TGCGCCAGCAGCTTCCACAGGGGAGATACGCAGTATTTT	TRBJ2-3	TRBV4-3	TRBD1	NA
CSVRAQVEGEQYF	TGCAGCGTACGGGCGCAGGTGGAGGGCGAGCAGTACTTC	TRBJ2-7	TRBV29-1	NA	NA
CASSLTGGLGYTF	TGCGCCAGCAGCCTGACAGGGGGTCTTGGCTACACCTTC	TRBJ1-2	TRBV5-1	TRBD1	NA
CASWERENTGELFF	TGTGCCAGCTGGGAGCGGGAGAACACCGGGGAGCTGTTTTTT	TRBJ2-2	TRBV28	TRBD2	NA
CASSTYRHNNYGYTF	TGTGCCAGCAGTACATACAGACATAACAACTATGGCTACACCTTC	TRBJ1-2	TRBV27	NA	NA
CASRQDSRRTEAFF	TGTGCCAGCAGGCAGGACAGCCGAAGGACTGAAGCTTTCTTT	TRBJ1-1	TRBV2	NA	NA
CASSFGLAGAYNEQFF	TGTGCCAGCAGTTTCGGACTAGCGGGAGCCTACAATGAGCAGTTCTTC	TRBJ2-1	TRBV6-2/TRBV6-3	TRBD2	NA